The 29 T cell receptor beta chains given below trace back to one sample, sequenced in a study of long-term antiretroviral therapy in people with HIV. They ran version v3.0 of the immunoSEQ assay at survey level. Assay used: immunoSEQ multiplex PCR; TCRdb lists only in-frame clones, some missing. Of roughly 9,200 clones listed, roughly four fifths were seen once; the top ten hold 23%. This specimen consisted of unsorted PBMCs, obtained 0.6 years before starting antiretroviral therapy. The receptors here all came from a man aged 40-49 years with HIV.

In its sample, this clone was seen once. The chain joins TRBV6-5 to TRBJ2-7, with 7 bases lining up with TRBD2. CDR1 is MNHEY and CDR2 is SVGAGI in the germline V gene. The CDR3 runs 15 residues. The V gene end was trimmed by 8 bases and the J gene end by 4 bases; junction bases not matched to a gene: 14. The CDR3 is CASSTLRTSGYEQYF. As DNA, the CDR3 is TGTGCCAGCTCTACTCTGAGGACTAGTGGGTACGAGCAGTACTTC.

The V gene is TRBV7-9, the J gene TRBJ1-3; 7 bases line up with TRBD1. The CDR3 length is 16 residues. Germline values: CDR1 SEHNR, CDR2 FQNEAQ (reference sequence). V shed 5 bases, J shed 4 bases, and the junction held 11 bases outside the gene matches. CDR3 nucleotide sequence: TGTGCCAGCAGCACGAGGGACAGCAAGACCGGAAACACCATATATTTT. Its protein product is CASSTRDSKTGNTIYF.

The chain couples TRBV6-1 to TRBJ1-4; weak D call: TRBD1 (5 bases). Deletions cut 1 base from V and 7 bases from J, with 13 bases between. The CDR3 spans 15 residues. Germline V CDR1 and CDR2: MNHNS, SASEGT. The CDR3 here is CASSEGRGRGEKLFF. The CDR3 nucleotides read TGTGCCAGCAGTGAAGGACGGGGGAGAGGTGAAAAACTGTTTTTT.

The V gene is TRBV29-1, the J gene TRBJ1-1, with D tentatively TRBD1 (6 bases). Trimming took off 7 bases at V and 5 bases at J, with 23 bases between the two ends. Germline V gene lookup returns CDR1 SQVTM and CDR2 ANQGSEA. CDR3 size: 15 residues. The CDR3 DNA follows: TGCAGCGCCGGAAGGGGGTATACAGGTTATACTGAAGCTTTCTTT. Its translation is CSAGRGYTGYTEAFF.

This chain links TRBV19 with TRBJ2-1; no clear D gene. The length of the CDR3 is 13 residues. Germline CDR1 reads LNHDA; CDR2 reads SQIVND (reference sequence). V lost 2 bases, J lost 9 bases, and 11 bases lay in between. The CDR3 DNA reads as TGTGCCAGTAGTATACCTACGGCCACTGAGCAGTTCTTC. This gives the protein CASSIPTATEQFF.

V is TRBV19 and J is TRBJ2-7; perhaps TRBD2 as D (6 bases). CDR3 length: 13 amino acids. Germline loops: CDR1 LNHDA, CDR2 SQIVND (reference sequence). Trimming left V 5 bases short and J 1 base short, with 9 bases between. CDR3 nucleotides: TGTGCCAGTAGTGCAGGGAGGTCCTACGAGCAGTACTTC. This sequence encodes CASSAGRSYEQYF.

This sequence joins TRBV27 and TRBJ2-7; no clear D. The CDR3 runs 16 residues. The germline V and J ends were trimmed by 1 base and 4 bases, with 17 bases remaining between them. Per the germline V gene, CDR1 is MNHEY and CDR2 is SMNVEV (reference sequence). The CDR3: CASSLYYTQASYEQYF. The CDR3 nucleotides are TGTGCCAGCAGTTTATACTACACCCAGGCTTCATACGAGCAGTACTTC.

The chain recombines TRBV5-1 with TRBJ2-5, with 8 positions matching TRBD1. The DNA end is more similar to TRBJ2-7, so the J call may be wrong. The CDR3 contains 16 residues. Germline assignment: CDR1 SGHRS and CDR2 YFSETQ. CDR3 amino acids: CASSPKTGGTSYEQYF. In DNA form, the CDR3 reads TGCGCCAGCAGCCCAAAAACAGGGGGAACCTCCTACGAGCAGTACTTC.

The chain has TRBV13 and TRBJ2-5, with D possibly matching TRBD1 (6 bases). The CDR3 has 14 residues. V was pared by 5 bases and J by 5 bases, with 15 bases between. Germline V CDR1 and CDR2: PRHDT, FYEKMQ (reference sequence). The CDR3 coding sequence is TGTGCCAGCAGCGGGCACAGGGACGGGGAGACCCAGTACTTC. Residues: CASSGHRDGETQYF.

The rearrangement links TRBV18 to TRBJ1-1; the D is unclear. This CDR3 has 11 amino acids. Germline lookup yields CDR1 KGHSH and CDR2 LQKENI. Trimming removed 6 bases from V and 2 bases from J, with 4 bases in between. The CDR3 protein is CASSENTEAFF. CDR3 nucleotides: TGTGCCAGCTCCGAAAACACTGAAGCTTTCTTT.

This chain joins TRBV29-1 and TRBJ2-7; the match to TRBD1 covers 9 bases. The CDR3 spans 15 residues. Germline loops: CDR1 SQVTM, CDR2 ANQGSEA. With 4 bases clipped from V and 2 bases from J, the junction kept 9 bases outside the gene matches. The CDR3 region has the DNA TGCAGCGTTGGGCCCGCGACAGGGGGAACCTACGAGCAGTACTTC. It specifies CSVGPATGGTYEQYF.

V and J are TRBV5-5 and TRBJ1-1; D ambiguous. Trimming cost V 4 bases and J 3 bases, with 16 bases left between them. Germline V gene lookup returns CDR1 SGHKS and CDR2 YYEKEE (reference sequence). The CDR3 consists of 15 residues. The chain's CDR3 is CASSRTLDGDTEAFF. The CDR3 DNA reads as TGTGCCAGCAGCCGGACTCTCGATGGGGACACTGAAGCTTTCTTT.

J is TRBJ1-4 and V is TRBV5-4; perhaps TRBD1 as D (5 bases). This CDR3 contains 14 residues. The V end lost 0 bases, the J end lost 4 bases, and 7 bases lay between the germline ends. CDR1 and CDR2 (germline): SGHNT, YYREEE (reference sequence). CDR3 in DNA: TGTGCCAGCAGCTTGGACAGGCGTAATGAAAAACTGTTTTTT. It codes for CASSLDRRNEKLFF.

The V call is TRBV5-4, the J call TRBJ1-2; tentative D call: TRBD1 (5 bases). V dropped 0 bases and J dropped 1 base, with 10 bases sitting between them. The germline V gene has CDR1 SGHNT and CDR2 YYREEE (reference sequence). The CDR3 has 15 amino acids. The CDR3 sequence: CASSLGAGSNYGYTF. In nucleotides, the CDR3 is TGTGCCAGCAGCTTGGGTGCAGGGAGTAACTATGGCTACACCTTC.

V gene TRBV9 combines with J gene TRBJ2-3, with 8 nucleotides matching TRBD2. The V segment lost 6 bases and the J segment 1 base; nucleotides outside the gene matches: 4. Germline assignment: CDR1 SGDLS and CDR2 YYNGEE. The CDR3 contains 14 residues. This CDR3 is CASTGRGGTDTQYF. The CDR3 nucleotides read TGTGCCAGCACTGGGCGGGGGGGCACAGATACGCAGTATTTT.

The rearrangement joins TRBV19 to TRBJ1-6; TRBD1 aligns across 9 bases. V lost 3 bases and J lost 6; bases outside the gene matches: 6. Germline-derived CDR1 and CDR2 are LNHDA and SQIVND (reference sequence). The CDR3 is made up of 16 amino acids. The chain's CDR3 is CASSINPTGGNSPLHF. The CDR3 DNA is TGTGCCAGTAGTATCAACCCGACAGGGGGTAATTCACCCCTCCACTTT.

The chain's CDR3 is CASSLDPGPDYEQYF. Here the CDR3 DNA reads TGTGCCAGCAGCTTAGACCCAGGGCCTGACTACGAGCAGTACTTC. The rearrangement joins TRBV11-3 to TRBJ2-7; maybe TRBD1 (5 bases). Germline CDR1 and CDR2: SGHNT and YENEEA. Trimming took off 0 bases at V and 3 bases at J, with 12 bases between the two ends. The CDR3 totals 15 residues.

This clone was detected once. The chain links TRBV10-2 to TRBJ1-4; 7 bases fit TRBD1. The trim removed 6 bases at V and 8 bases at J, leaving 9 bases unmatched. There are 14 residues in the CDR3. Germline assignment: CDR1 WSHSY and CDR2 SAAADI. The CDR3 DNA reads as TGCGCCAGCAGCTTTACAGGGGCCGGGGAAAAACTGTTTTTT. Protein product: CASSFTGAGEKLFF.

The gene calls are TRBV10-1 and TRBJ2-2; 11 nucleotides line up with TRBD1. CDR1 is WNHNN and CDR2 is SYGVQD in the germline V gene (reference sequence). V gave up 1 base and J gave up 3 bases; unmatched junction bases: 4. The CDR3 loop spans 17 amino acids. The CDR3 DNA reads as TGCGCCAGCAGTGAGTTCCCGGGACAGGGGGACACCGGGGAGCTGTTTTTT. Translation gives CASSEFPGQGDTGELFF.

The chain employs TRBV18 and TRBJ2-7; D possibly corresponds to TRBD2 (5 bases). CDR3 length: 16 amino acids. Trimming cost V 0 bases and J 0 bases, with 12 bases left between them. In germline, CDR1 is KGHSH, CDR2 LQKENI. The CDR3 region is CASSPPRGISSYEQYF. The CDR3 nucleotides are TGTGCCAGCTCACCACCGAGAGGGATCTCCTCCTACGAGCAGTACTTC.

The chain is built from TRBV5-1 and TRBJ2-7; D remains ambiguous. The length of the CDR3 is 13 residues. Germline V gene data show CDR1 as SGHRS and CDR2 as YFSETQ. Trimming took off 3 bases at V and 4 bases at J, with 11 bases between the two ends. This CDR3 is CASSSTEGYEQYF. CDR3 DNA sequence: TGCGCCAGCAGCTCCACCGAAGGATACGAGCAGTACTTC.

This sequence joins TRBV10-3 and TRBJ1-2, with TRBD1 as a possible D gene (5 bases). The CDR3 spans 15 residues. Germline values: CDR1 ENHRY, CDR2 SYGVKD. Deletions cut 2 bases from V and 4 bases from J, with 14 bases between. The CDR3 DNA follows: TGTGCCATCAGTGAGCGGCCGGCCCAGGGCTATGGCTACACCTTC. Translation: CAISERPAQGYGYTF.

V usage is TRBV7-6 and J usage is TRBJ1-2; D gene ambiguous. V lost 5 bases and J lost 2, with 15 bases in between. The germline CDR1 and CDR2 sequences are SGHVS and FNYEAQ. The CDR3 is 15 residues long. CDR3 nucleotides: TGTGCCAGCAGCCGTCCACGGCTCCCAAACTATGGCTACACCTTC. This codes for CASSRPRLPNYGYTF.

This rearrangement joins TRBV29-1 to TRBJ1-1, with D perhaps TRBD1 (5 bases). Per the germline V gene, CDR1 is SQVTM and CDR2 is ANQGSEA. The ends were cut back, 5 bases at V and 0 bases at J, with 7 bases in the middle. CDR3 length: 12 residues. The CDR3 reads CSVLTVNTEAFF. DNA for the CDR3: TGCAGCGTTCTGACAGTGAACACTGAAGCTTTCTTT.

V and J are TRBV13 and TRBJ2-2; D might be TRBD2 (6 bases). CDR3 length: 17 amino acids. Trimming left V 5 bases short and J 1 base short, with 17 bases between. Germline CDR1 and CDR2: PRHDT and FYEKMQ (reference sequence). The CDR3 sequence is CASSPYWERVNTGELFF. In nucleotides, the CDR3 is TGTGCCAGCAGCCCGTATTGGGAGCGGGTGAACACCGGGGAGCTGTTTTTT.

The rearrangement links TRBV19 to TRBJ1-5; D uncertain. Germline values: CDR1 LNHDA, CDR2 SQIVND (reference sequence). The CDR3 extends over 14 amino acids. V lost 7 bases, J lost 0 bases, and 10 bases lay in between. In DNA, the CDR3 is TGTGCCAGTATAGAATCGTATAGCAATCAGCCCCAGCATTTT. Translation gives CASIESYSNQPQHF. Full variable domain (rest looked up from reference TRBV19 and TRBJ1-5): DGGITQSPKYLFRKEGQNVTLSCEQNLNHDAMYWYRQDPGQGLRLIYYSQIVNDFQKGDIAEGYSVSREKKESFPLTVTSAQKNPTAFYLCASIESYSNQPQHFGDGTRLSIL.

CDR3 DNA sequence: TGTGCCAGTAGTCTCGTGAATTCACCCCTCCACTTT. It encodes CASSLVNSPLHF. The chain has TRBV19 and TRBJ1-6; D is uncertain. Deletions cut 5 bases from V and 7 bases from J, with 6 bases between. This CDR3 is built from 12 residues. Per the germline V gene, CDR1 is LNHDA and CDR2 is SQIVND (reference sequence). Combining the CDR3 with reference TRBV19 and TRBJ1-6 gives the whole variable domain DGGITQSPKYLFRKEGQNVTLSCEQNLNHDAMYWYRQDPGQGLRLIYYSQIVNDFQKGDIAEGYSVSREKKESFPLTVTSAQKNPTAFYLCASSLVNSPLHFGNGTRLTVT.

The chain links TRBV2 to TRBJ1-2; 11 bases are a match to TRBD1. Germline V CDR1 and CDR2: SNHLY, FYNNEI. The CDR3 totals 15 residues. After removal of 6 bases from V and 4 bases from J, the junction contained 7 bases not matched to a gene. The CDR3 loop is CASSGQGALSYGYTF. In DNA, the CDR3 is TGTGCCAGCAGCGGACAGGGGGCGCTTAGCTATGGCTACACCTTC.

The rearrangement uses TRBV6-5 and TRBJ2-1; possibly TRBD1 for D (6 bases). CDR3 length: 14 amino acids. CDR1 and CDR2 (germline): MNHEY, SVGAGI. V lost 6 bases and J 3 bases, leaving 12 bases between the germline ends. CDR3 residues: CASSLKQGYNEQFF. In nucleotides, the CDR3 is TGTGCCAGCAGCTTAAAACAGGGCTACAATGAGCAGTTCTTC.